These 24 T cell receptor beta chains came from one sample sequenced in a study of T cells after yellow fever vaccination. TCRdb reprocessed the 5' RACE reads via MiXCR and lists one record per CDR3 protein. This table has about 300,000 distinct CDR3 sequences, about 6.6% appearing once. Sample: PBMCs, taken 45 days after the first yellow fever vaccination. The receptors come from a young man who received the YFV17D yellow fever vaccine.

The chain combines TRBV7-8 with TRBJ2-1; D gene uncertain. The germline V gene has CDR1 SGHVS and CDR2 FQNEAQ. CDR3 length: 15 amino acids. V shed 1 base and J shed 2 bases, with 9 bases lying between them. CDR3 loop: CASSLDPVTYNEQFF. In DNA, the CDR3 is TGTGCCAGCAGCTTAGACCCCGTAACCTACAATGAGCAGTTCTTC. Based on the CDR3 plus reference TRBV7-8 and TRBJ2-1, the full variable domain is GAGVSQSPRYKVAKRGQDVALRCDPISGHVSLFWYQQALGQGPEFLTYFQNEAQLDKSGLPSDRFFAERPEGSVSTLKIQRTQQEDSAVYLCASSLDPVTYNEQFFGPGTRLTVL.

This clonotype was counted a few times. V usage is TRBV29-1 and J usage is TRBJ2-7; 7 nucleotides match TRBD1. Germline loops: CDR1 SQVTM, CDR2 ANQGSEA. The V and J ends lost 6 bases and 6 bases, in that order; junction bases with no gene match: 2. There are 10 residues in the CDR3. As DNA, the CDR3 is TGCAGCGTGGACAGGCGCGAGCAGTACTTC. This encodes CSVDRREQYF.

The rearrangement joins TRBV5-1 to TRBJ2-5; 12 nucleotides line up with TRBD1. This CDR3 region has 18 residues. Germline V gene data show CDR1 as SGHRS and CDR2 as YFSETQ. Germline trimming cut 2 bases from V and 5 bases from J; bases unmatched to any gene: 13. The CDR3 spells CASSFLASGQGAWETQYF. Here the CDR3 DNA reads TGCGCCAGCAGCTTCTTGGCCTCGGGACAGGGGGCTTGGGAGACCCAGTACTTC.

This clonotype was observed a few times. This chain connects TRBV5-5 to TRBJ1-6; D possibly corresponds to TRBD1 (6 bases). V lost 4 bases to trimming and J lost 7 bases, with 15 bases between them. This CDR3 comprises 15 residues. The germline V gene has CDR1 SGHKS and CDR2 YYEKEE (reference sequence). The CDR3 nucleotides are TGTGCCAGCAGCCAACAGGGTGGGCTAAATTCACCCCTCCACTTT. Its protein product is CASSQQGGLNSPLHF.

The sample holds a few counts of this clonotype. The CDR3 here is CASSSEAYQPQHF. The CDR3 nucleotides read TGTGCCAGCAGCTCCGAGGCGTATCAGCCCCAGCATTTT. The chain is built from TRBV7-8 and TRBJ1-5; D not resolved. Germline lookup yields CDR1 SGHVS and CDR2 FQNEAQ. The CDR3 has 13 amino acids. Trimming removed 4 bases at V and 5 bases at J, with 9 bases between.

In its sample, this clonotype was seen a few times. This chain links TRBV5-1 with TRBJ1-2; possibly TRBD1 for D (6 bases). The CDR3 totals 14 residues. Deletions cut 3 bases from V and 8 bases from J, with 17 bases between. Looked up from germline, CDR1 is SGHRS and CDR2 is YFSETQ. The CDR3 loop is CASSSTLRGSGYTF. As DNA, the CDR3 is TGCGCCAGCAGCTCGACCCTCAGGGGCTCGGGCTACACCTTC.

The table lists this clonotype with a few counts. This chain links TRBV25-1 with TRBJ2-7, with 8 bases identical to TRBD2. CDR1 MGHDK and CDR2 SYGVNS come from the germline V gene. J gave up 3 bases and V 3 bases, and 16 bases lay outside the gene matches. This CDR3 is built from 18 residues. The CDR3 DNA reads TGTGCCAGCAGTGATTCCATAGCCGTAGCGGGGTTAAACTACGAGCAGTACTTC. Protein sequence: CASSDSIAVAGLNYEQYF.

CDR3 residues: CASSFSGGWTDTQYF. The CDR3 DNA is TGTGCCAGCAGTTTTTCAGGGGGCTGGACAGATACGCAGTATTTT. The chain uses TRBV12-3 or TRBV12-4 and TRBJ2-3; 8 bases map to TRBD1. The CDR3 extends over 15 amino acids. The J segment lost 3 bases and the V segment lost 3 bases, leaving 5 bases of the junction unmatched.

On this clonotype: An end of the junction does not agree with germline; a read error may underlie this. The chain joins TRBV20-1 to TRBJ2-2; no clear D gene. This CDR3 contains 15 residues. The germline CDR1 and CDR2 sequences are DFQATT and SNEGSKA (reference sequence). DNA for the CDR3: TGTAGTGCTAGAGACATTTTTGGGCCCACCGGGGAGCTGTTTTTT. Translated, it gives CSARDIFGPTGELFF.

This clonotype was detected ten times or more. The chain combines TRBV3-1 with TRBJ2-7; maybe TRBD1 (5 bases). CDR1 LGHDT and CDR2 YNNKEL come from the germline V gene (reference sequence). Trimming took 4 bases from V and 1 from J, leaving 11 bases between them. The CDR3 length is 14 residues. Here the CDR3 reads CASSLSPGSYEQYV. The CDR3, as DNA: TGTGCCAGCAGCCTTTCCCCAGGGTCCTACGAGCAGTACGTC.

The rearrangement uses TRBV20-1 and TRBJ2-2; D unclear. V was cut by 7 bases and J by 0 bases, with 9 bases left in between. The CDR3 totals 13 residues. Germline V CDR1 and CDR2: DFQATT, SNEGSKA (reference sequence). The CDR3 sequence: CSVRGANTGELFF. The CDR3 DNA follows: TGCAGTGTGAGAGGAGCGAACACCGGGGAGCTGTTTTTT.

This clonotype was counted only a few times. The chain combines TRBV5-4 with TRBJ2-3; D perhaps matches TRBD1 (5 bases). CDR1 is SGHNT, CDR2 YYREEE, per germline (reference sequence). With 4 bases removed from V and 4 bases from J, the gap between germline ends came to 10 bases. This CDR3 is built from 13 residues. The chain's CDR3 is CASSPGFADTQYF. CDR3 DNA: TGTGCCAGCAGCCCAGGGTTCGCAGATACGCAGTATTTT.

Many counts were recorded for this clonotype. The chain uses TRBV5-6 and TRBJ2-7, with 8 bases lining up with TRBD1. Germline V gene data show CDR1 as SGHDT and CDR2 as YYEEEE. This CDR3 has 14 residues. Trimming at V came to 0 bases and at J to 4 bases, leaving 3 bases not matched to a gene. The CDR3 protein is CASSLGTGMYEQYF. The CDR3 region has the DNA TGTGCCAGCAGCTTGGGGACAGGGATGTACGAGCAGTACTTC.

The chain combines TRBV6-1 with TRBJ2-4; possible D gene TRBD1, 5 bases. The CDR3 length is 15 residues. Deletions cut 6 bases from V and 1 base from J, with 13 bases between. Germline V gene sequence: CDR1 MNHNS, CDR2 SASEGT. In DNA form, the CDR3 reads TGTGCCAGCAGGTCAGGGTTTGAGGCCAAAAACATTCAGTACTTC. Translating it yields CASRSGFEAKNIQYF.

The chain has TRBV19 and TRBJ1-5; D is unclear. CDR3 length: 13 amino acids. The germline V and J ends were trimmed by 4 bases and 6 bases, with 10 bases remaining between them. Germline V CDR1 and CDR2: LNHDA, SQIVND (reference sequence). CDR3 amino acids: CASSNGRAQPQHF. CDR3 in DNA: TGTGCCAGTAGTAACGGGAGGGCTCAGCCCCAGCATTTT.

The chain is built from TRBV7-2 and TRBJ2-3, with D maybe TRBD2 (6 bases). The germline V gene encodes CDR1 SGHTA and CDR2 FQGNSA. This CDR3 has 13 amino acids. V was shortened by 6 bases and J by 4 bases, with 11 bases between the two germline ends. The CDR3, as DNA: TGTGCCAGCAGGTTCGGCGGGGCAGATACGCAGTATTTT. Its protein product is CASRFGGADTQYF.

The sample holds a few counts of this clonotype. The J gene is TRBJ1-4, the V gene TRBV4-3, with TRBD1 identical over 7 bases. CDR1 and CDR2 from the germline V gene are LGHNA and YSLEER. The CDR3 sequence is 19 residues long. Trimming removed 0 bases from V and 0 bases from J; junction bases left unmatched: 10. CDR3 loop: CASSQERGPSYATNEKLFF. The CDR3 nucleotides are TGCGCCAGCAGCCAAGAAAGGGGGCCCTCCTATGCAACTAATGAAAAACTGTTTTTT.

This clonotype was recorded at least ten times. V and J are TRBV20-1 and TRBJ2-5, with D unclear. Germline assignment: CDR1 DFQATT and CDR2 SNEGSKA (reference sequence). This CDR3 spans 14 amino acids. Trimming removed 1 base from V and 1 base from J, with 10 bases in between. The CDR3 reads CSARVMATQETQYF. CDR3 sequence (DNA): TGCAGTGCTAGAGTTATGGCGACCCAAGAGACCCAGTACTTC.

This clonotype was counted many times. The DNA for the CDR3 is TGTGCCAGCAGTTCTAGAGATCCCCGGACAGGGACGAATCAGCCCCAGCATTTT. Translation: CASSSRDPRTGTNQPQHF. This chain links TRBV12-3 or TRBV12-4 with TRBJ1-5; 8 bases are a match to TRBD1. V shed 4 bases and J 4 bases; nucleotides not matched to a gene: 15. The CDR3 has 18 amino acids.

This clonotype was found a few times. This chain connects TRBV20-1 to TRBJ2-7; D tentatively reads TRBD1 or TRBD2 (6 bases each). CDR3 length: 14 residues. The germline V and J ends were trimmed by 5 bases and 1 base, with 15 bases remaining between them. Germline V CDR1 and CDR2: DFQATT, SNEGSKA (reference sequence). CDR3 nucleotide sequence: TGCAGTGCTCCGAATGGGGGGCAATCCTACGAGCAGTACGTC. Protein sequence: CSAPNGGQSYEQYV.

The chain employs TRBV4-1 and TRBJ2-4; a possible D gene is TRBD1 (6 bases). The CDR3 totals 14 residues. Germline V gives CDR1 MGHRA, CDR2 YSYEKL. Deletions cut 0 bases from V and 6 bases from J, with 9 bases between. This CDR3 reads CASSQDARGNIQYF. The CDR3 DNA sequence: TGCGCCAGCAGCCAAGACGCCAGGGGAAACATTCAGTACTTC.

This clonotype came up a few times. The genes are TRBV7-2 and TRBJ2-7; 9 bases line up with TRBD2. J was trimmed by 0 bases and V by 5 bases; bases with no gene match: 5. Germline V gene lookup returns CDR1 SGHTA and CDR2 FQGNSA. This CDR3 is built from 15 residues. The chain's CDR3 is CASSPLAGRSYEQYF. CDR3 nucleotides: TGTGCCAGCAGCCCTCTAGCGGGGCGCTCCTACGAGCAGTACTTC.

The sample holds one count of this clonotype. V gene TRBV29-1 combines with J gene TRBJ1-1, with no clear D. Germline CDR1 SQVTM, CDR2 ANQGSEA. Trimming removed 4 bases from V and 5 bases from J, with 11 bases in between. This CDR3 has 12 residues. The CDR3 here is CSVGVRRTEAFF. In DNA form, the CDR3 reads TGCAGCGTTGGCGTCAGAAGGACTGAAGCTTTCTTT.

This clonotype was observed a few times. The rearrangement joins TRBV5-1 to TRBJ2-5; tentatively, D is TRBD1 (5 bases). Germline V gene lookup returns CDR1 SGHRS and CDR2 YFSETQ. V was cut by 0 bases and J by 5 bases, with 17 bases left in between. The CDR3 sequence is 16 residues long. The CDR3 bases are TGCGCCAGCAGCTTGGCCGACTCAGGGATAGGCGAGACCCAGTACTTC. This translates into CASSLADSGIGETQYF.